Detailed here is one TCR beta chain. Antigen unknown. Three pairs of healthy female monozygous twins were the donors. Trimming removed 0 bases from V and 3 bases from J, with 12 bases in between. The CDR3 is made up of 15 amino acids. CDR1 SGHRS and CDR2 YFSETQ come from the germline V gene. These data come from a study of identical twins' blood T cells. Findings and caveats of the study: Twins shared more top CDR3 clonotypes than unrelated donors did.

MiXCR, applied by TCRdb to the 5' RACE reads, yields one record per CDR3 protein. The data show around 380,000 distinct CDR3 sequences, around 30% seen once. The receptor was derived from a woman aged 18-55 years in good health. Sequenced material: PBMCs. This chain links TRBV5-1 with TRBJ1-1; D uncertain. The CDR3 loop reads CASSLDDLRDTEAFF. CDR3 bases: TGCGCCAGCAGCTTGGATGACCTAAGGGACACTGAAGCTTTCTTT.